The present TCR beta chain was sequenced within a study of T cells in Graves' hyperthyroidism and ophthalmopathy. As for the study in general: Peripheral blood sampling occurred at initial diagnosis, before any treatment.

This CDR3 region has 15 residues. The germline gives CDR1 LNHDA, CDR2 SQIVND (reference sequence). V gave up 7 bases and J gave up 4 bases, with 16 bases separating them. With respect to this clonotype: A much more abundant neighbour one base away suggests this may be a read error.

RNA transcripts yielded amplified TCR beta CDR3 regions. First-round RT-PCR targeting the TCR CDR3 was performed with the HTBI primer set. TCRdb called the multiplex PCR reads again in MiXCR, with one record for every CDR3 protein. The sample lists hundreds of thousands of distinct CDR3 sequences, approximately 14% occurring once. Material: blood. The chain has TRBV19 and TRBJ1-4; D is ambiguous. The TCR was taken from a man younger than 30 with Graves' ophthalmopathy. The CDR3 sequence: CASTTTGCGNEKLFF. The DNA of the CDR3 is TGTGCCAGTACCACTACCGGGTGCGGTAATGAAAAACTGTTTTTT. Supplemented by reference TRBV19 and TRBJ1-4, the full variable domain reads DGGITQSPKYLFRKEGQNVTLSCEQNLNHDAMYWYRQDPGQGLRLIYYSQIVNDFQKGDIAEGYSVSREKKESFPLTVTSAQKNPTAFYLCASTTTGCGNEKLFFGSGTQLSVL.